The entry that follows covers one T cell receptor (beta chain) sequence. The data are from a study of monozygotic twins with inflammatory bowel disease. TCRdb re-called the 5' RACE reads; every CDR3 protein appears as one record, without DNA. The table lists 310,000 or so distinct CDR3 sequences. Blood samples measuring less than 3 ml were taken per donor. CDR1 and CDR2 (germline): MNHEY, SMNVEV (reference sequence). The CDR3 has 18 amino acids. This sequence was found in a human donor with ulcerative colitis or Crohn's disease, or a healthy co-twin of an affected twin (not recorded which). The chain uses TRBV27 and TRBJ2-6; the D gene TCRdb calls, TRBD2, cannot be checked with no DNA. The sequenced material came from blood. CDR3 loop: CASSLWGISGSGANVLTF.